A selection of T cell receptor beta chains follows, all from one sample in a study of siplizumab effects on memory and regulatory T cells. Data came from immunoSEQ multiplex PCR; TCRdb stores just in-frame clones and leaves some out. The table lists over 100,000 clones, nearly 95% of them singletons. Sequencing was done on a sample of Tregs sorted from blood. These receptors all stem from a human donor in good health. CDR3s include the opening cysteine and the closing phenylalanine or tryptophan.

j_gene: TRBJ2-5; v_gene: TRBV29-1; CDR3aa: CSGRRSGETQYF
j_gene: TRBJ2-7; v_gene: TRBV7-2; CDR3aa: CASSLGGRHSYEQYF
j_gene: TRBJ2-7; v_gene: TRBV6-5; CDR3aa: CASSYSMTHEQYF
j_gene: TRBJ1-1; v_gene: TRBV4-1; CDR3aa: CASRQGNTEAFF
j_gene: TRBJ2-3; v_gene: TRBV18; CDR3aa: CASSSLTSGGTDTQYF
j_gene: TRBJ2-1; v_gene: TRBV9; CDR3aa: CASSVEGTSGIYNEQFF
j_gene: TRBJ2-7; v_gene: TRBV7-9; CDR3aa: CASSLIYEQYF
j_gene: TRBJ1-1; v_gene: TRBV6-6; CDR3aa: CASVLRGRNTEAFF
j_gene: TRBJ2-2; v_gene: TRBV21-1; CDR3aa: CASSRRESNTGELFF
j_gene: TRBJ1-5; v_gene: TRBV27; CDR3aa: CASSYRAPQGFGNQPQHF
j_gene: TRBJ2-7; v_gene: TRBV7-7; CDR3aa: CASSLADRDRNYEQYF
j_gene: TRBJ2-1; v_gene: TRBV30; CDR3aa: CAWSFFGEQFF
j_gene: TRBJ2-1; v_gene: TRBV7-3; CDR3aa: CASGTGSFDEQFF
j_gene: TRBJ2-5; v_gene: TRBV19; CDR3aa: CASRGRVAETQYF
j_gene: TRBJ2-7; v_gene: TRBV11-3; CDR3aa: CASSPDRGDEQYF
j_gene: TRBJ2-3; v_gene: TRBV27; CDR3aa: CASSYLAGAVADTQYF
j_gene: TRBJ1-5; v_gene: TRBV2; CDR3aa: CASRAEGRNQPQHF
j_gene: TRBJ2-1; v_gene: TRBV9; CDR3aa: CASSIGVGNEQFF
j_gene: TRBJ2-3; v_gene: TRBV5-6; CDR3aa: CASSTSGSLSDTQYF
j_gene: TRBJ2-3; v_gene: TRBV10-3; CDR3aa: CATRIQDITDTQYF
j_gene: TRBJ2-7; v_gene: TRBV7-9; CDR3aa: CASSLSGSSYEQYF
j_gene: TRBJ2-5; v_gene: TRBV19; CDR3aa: CASSPSRTGWRETQYF
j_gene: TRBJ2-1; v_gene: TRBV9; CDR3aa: CASSQRTRANEQFF
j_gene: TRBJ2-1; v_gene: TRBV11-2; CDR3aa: CASSSRWQNEQFF
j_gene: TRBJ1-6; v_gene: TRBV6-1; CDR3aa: CASSELHRPLHF
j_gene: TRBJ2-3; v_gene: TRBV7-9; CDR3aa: CASSQVGGPTDTQYF
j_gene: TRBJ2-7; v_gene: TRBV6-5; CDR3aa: CASSPVAESSYEQYF
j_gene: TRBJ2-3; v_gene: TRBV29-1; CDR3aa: CSVSDRANTDTQYF
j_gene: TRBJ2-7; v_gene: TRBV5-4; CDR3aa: CASSSGLNEQYF
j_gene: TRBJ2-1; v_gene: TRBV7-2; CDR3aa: CASSLAGQPEQFF
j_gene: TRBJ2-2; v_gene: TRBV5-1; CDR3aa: CASTQVTGGELFF
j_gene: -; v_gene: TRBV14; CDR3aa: CASSPLPGQGSYEQYF
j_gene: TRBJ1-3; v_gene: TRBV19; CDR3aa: CASSWVPRSGNTIYF
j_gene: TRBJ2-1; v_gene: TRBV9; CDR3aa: CASSVGIGDVGSSYNEQFF
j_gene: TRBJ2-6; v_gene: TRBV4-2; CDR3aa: CASSQDGRSNVLTF
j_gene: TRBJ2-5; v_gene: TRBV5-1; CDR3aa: CASAGGWETQYF
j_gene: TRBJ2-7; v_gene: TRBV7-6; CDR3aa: CASSKRPPGLAETYEQYF
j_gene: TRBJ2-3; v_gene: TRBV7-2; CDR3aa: CASSGTSGFTDTQYF
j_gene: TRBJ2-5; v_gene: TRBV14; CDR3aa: CARENWDRFQETQYF
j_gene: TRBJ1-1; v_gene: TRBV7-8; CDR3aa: CASRTGTANTEAFF
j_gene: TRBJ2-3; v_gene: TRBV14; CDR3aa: CASSLGWGRGRDTQYF